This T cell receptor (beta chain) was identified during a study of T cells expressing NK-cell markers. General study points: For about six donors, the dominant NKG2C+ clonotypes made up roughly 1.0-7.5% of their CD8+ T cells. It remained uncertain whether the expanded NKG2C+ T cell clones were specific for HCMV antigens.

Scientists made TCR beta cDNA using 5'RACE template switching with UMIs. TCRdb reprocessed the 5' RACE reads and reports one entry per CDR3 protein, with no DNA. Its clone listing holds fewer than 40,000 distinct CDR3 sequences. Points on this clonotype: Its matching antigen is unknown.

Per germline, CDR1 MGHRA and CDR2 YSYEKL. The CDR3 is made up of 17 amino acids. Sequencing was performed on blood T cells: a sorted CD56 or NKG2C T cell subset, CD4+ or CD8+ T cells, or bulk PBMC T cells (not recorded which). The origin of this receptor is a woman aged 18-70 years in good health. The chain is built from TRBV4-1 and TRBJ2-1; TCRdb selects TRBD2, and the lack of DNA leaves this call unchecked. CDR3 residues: CASSQAPKAGSNNEQFF.